Below are 15 T cell receptor beta chains sequenced from a single sample in a study of blood T cells in healthy people across ages. Sample-barcoded 5' priming and a J-beta primer mix drove a second PCR of roughly 6 to 12 cycles. TCRdb reprocessed the 5' RACE reads via MiXCR and lists one record per CDR3 protein. This sample carries some 1.5 million distinct CDR3 sequences, about 45% of them seen once, and the ten largest clones take about 4.1%. The source material was blood. The receptors derive from a woman under 30 in good health.

The chain couples TRBV4-2 to TRBJ1-2; perhaps TRBD1 as D (6 bases). The CDR3 runs 15 residues. V was cut by 0 bases and J by 6 bases, with 14 bases left in between. Germline values: CDR1 LGHNA, CDR2 YNFKEQ. The CDR3 spells CASSQEQRGNNGYTF. The CDR3, as DNA: TGTGCCAGCAGCCAAGAACAAAGGGGGAACAATGGCTACACCTTC.

The chain couples TRBV5-1 to TRBJ1-2; TRBD1 matches at 9 bases. After removal of 3 bases from V and 2 bases from J, the junction contained 8 bases not matched to a gene. The CDR3 consists of 16 residues. Germline V lookup: CDR1 SGHRS, CDR2 YFSETQ. CDR3 coding DNA: TGCGCCAGCAGCTCCCAACAGGGGGCGAAAAACTATGGCTACACCTTC. Translation: CASSSQQGAKNYGYTF.

As concerns this clonotype: Given a much more abundant clone one base away, this may be a read error. The rearrangement uses TRBV20-1 and TRBJ2-5, with D possibly TRBD2 on 5 matching bases. V was trimmed by 6 bases and J by 2 bases, leaving 13 bases between them. The CDR3 extends over 13 amino acids. The germline V gene has CDR1 DFQATT and CDR2 SNEGSKA (reference sequence). As DNA, the CDR3 is TGCAGTGCGAGACGAGCGGAACAAGAGACCCAGTACTTC. Translation gives CSARRAEQETQYF.

The chain has TRBV4-3 and TRBJ2-5, with D possibly matching TRBD2 (5 bases). This CDR3 is built from 15 residues. CDR1 and CDR2 (germline): LGHNA, YSLEER. Trimming pared 0 bases from V and 4 bases from J, leaving 12 bases between. CDR3 residues: CASSQDLRSGETQYF. CDR3 in DNA: TGCGCCAGCAGCCAAGATCTCAGGAGCGGAGAGACCCAGTACTTC.

V and J are TRBV7-2 and TRBJ1-1; no clear D. Trimming shortened V by 5 bases and J by 5 bases, and 18 bases separated the two germline ends. Germline V gives CDR1 SGHTA, CDR2 FQGNSA. The CDR3 consists of 15 residues. This CDR3 is CASSLSWGAFTEAFF. CDR3 nucleotides: TGTGCCAGCAGCCTTAGCTGGGGAGCCTTTACTGAAGCTTTCTTT.

The chain joins TRBV5-6 to TRBJ2-1, with 9 bases fitting TRBD1. Germline CDR1 and CDR2: SGHDT and YYEEEE. With 5 bases clipped from V and 8 bases from J, the junction kept 8 bases outside the gene matches. This CDR3 contains 14 residues. The DNA for the CDR3 is TGTGCCAGCAGGGAGGGACAGGGATACTATGAGCAGTTCTTC. Translated, it gives CASREGQGYYEQFF.

V gene TRBV12-5 combines with J gene TRBJ1-5; TRBD1 matches at 9 bases. CDR1 LGHNT and CDR2 FRNRAP come from the germline V gene. Trimming took 7 bases from V and 0 from J; bases not matched to a gene: 4. The CDR3 has 15 residues. The DNA for the CDR3 is TGTGCTAGTGTGAGGGGACAGGGTAGCAATCAGCCCCAGCATTTT. Translation: CASVRGQGSNQPQHF.

The V call is TRBV12-3 or TRBV12-4, the J call TRBJ1-4; 7 positions agree with TRBD1. This CDR3 region has 16 residues. The junction had 9 bases not matched to a gene; V was cut back by 6 bases and J by 2 bases. The DNA for the CDR3 is TGTGCCAGCAGCCCCAGACAGGGCGGGACTAATGAAAAACTGTTTTTT. Its protein product is CASSPRQGGTNEKLFF.

As DNA, the CDR3 is TGTGCCAGCGCCTTATTCGGCCACAATGAGCAGTTCTTC. Residues: CASALFGHNEQFF. The V gene is TRBV10-3, the J gene TRBJ2-1, with D hard to call. The CDR3 extends over 13 amino acids. Germline values: CDR1 ENHRY, CDR2 SYGVKD. Trimming took 10 bases from V and 5 from J, leaving 15 bases between them.

The sample holds a few counts of this clonotype. Mismatch with germline at one junction end may stem from a read error. J is TRBJ1-1 and V is TRBV25-1, with D uncertain. CDR1 MGHDK and CDR2 SYGVNS come from the germline V gene. The CDR3 spans 13 residues. CDR3 nucleotide sequence: TGTGCCAGCAACAACGGGTGGAACACTGAAGTTTTCTTT. Translated: CASNNGWNTEVFF.

This clonotype was counted at least ten times. V gene TRBV27 combines with J gene TRBJ1-5; D is undetermined. This CDR3 is 15 amino acids long. Germline lookup yields CDR1 MNHEY and CDR2 SMNVEV (reference sequence). Trimming took 1 base from V and 4 from J, leaving 11 bases between them. The CDR3 sequence: CASSLYGEGNQPQHF. CDR3 sequence (DNA): TGTGCCAGCAGTTTATACGGGGAGGGAAATCAGCCCCAGCATTTT.

This clonotype has only a few counts. The chain recombines TRBV5-1 with TRBJ2-7, with D tentatively TRBD2 (5 bases). Germline V gene data show CDR1 as SGHRS and CDR2 as YFSETQ. The CDR3 extends over 13 amino acids. V was pared by 2 bases and J by 5 bases, with 11 bases between. This CDR3 reads CASSFAGGHEQYF. CDR3 nucleotides: TGCGCCAGCAGCTTCGCAGGAGGCCACGAGCAGTACTTC.

The chain is built from TRBV7-2 and TRBJ1-3, with 8 nucleotides matching TRBD1. V shed 5 bases and J 2 bases; nucleotides not matched to a gene: 8. CDR1 is SGHTA and CDR2 is FQGNSA in the germline V gene. The CDR3 length is 16 residues. CDR3 nucleotide sequence: TGTGCCAGCAGCCTAGACAGGGGTATCCCTGGAAACACCATATATTTT. Translating it yields CASSLDRGIPGNTIYF.

This chain joins TRBV4-3 and TRBJ1-4; D gene uncertain. CDR1 is LGHNA, CDR2 YSLEER, per germline. V shed 3 bases and J shed 13 bases, with 12 bases lying between them. There are 12 residues in the CDR3. The CDR3 sequence: CASSHVGQRLFF. The CDR3 DNA follows: TGCGCCAGCAGCCATGTTGGTCAGCGACTGTTTTTT.

Concerning this clonotype itself: This is likely an artifact of a read error, given a far larger clone one base away. The chain uses TRBV27 and TRBJ2-1; TRBD2 might be the D (5 bases). This CDR3 has 12 residues. V was clipped by 0 bases and J by 9 bases, with 6 bases between them. Germline V lookup: CDR1 MNHEY, CDR2 SMNVEV (reference sequence). In nucleotides, the CDR3 is TGTGCCAGCAGTTTATCCGGGATTGAGCAGTTCTTC. It is translated as CASSLSGIEQFF.